Below are 22 T cell receptor beta chains sequenced from a single sample in a study of cytomegalovirus exposure and HLA in healthy donors. Researchers ran the PCR with 60 Vbeta and 13 Jbeta primers. Libraries were prepared by immunoSEQ multiplex PCR; TCRdb keeps only in-frame clonotypes and omits some of them. Of about 160,000 clones listed, about 80% are singletons. The sequencing input was PBMCs. The source of these receptors is a man in his late teens or twenties in good health and CMV-seropositive.

This clone was seen only once. V and J are TRBV2 and TRBJ1-6, with TRBD1 identical over 8 bases. Trimming took 9 bases from V and 8 from J; bases not matched to a gene: 15. The CDR3 length is 16 residues. Looked up from germline, CDR1 is SNHLY and CDR2 is FYNNEI. The CDR3 nucleotides are TGTGCCAGGGGGAGATCCCGTGGGACAGGAGATTCACCCCTCCACTTT. The encoded protein is CARGRSRGTGDSPLHF.

This rearrangement joins TRBV29-1 to TRBJ2-7; 8 bases map to TRBD1. V dropped 2 bases and J dropped 0; count of bases not matched to a gene: 3. The germline V gene encodes CDR1 SQVTM and CDR2 ANQGSEA. This CDR3 is built from 14 residues. CDR3 loop: CSVESRGPSYEQYF. The CDR3 DNA is TGCAGCGTTGAATCCAGGGGGCCCTCCTACGAGCAGTACTTC.

J is TRBJ1-1 and V is TRBV5-1, with D possibly being TRBD1 (6 bases). The germline V gene has CDR1 SGHRS and CDR2 YFSETQ. The CDR3 is 17 amino acids. Trimming cost V 1 base and J 3 bases, with 19 bases left between them. CDR3: CASSLWGGAGSDTEAFF. The CDR3 coding sequence is TGCGCCAGCAGCTTGTGGGGGGGGGCTGGTAGCGACACTGAAGCTTTCTTT.

This rearrangement joins TRBV5-6 to TRBJ1-2; TRBD1 agrees at 9 bases. CDR3 length equals 14 residues. Germline CDR1 is SGHDT and CDR2 is YYEEEE. V dropped 4 bases and J dropped 8; count of bases not matched to a gene: 9. The CDR3 DNA sequence: TGTGCCAGCAGCCCAACAGGGGGCGCGGGAGGCTACACCTTC. Translation gives CASSPTGGAGGYTF.

The V call is TRBV6-5, the J call TRBJ2-2; the match to TRBD1 covers 7 bases. CDR1 is MNHEY and CDR2 is SVGAGI in the germline V gene. CDR3 size: 15 residues. After removal of 2 bases from V and 6 bases from J, the junction contained 6 bases not matched to a gene. CDR3 amino acids: CASSYAFTGAGELFF. Written as DNA, the CDR3 is TGTGCCAGCAGTTACGCTTTCACAGGGGCCGGGGAGCTGTTTTTT.

This clone was observed a single time. The rearrangement links TRBV7-9 to TRBJ2-1, with a possible D match to TRBD1 (6 bases). CDR3 length: 17 residues. V lost 5 bases to trimming and J lost 5 bases, with 22 bases between them. Germline V gene sequence: CDR1 SEHNR, CDR2 FQNEAQ (reference sequence). CDR3 residues: CASSLLQDSQVHNEQFF. In nucleotides, the CDR3 is TGTGCCAGCAGCCTCTTACAGGACAGCCAAGTGCACAATGAGCAGTTCTTC.

V gene TRBV6-5 combines with J gene TRBJ2-3, with 8 bases that match TRBD2. The CDR3 runs to 15 residues. V lost 9 bases, J lost 4 bases, and 12 bases stayed unmatched. Germline assignment: CDR1 MNHEY and CDR2 SVGAGI. The CDR3 DNA sequence: TGTGCCAGGGAAATAAGTAGCGGGGAGTCAGATACGCAGTATTTT. This codes for CAREISSGESDTQYF.

The CDR3 is CASSPPGDRGESPYEQYF. As DNA, the CDR3 is TGTGCCAGCTCACCACCGGGGGACAGGGGAGAGTCTCCCTACGAGCAGTACTTC. The V call is TRBV18, the J call TRBJ2-7, with TRBD1 matching 10 bases. V shed 0 bases, J shed 2 bases, and the junction held 10 bases outside the gene matches. Germline values: CDR1 KGHSH, CDR2 LQKENI. This CDR3 has 18 residues.

The CDR3 sequence is CASSLAGLANEKLFF. Written as DNA, the CDR3 is TGTGCCAGCAGCTTAGCGGGGTTAGCTAATGAAAAACTGTTTTTT. The chain links TRBV7-3 to TRBJ1-4; no clear D. V lost 2 bases to trimming and J lost 3 bases, with 10 bases between them. The CDR3 has 15 amino acids. The germline V gene has CDR1 SGHTA and CDR2 FQGTGA.

This chain connects TRBV2 to TRBJ1-1; D remains ambiguous. The CDR3 contains 11 residues. The germline CDR1 and CDR2 sequences are SNHLY and FYNNEI. The ends were cut back, 9 bases at V and 0 bases at J, with 5 bases in the middle. The CDR3 nucleotides read TGTGCCAGTTCTATGAACACTGAAGCTTTCTTT. Its translation: CASSMNTEAFF.

V is TRBV7-2 and J is TRBJ1-1; TRBD1 aligns across 7 bases. The germline V gene has CDR1 SGHTA and CDR2 FQGNSA. The V segment lost 5 bases and the J segment 7 bases; nucleotides outside the gene matches: 10. The CDR3 loop spans 14 amino acids. CDR3 in amino acids: CASSRGPASGEAFF. The CDR3 DNA follows: TGTGCCAGCAGCAGGGGGCCAGCCTCTGGTGAAGCTTTCTTT.

The chain couples TRBV5-6 to TRBJ2-1; D remains unclear. The germline gives CDR1 SGHDT, CDR2 YYEEEE. The CDR3 is made up of 13 amino acids. V shed 5 bases and J shed 4 bases, with 10 bases lying between them. In nucleotides, the CDR3 is TGTGCCAGCAGGCATAAGGAGTACAATGAGCAGTTCTTC. It yields the protein CASRHKEYNEQFF.

The chain employs TRBV10-2 and TRBJ1-1; 9 bases agree with TRBD1. The germline CDR1 and CDR2 sequences are WSHSY and SAAADI. There are 14 residues in the CDR3. Trimming removed 6 bases from V and 4 bases from J; junction bases left unmatched: 6. DNA of the CDR3: TGCGCCAGCAGGGGCCGGGACAGGGTCACTGAAGCTTTCTTT. It codes for CASRGRDRVTEAFF.

CDR3 residues: CASSQVVISEAFF. In DNA, the CDR3 is TGCGCCAGCAGCCAAGTTGTTATCTCTGAAGCTTTCTTT. This chain joins TRBV4-1 and TRBJ1-1; unclear D gene. This CDR3 is built from 13 residues. Deletions cut 1 base from V and 6 bases from J, with 9 bases between. The V gene's germline CDR1 is MGHRA and CDR2 YSYEKL.

This rearrangement joins TRBV7-7 to TRBJ2-3; D may be TRBD2 (5 bases). The CDR3 is 14 amino acids. Germline V lookup: CDR1 SSHAT, CDR2 FNYEAQ (reference sequence). V lost 0 bases, J lost 3 bases, and 7 bases lay in between. CDR3 DNA sequence: TGTGCCAGCAGCTTAGCGGGAGCTACAGATACGCAGTATTTT. Translating it yields CASSLAGATDTQYF. Complete variable domain (other parts from reference TRBV7-7 and TRBJ2-3): GAGVSQSPRYKVTKRGQDVTLRCDPISSHATLYWYQQALGQGPEFLTYFNYEAQPDKSGLPSDRFSAERPEGSISTLTIQRTEQRDSAMYRCASSLAGATDTQYFGPGTRLTVL.

V gene TRBV6-1 combines with J gene TRBJ1-5; D call uncertain. CDR1 and CDR2 from the germline V gene are MNHNS and SASEGT. V shed 5 bases and J shed 0 bases, with 11 bases lying between them. The CDR3 is 15 amino acids. The CDR3 DNA sequence: TGTGCCAGCAGTCGAGGTCCTTATAGCAATCAGCCCCAGCATTTT. This sequence encodes CASSRGPYSNQPQHF.

There are a few counts of this clone. This sequence joins TRBV6-9 and TRBJ1-4, with D perhaps matching TRBD1 (6 bases). The V and J ends lost 0 bases and 8 bases respectively, with 13 bases between them. Per germline, CDR1 MNHGY and CDR2 SVAAGI. The CDR3 contains 15 residues. CDR3 in amino acids: CASSYSAGDGEKLFF. DNA of the CDR3: TGTGCCAGCAGTTATTCCGCAGGGGACGGGGAAAAACTGTTTTTT.

The V call is TRBV30, the J call TRBJ1-4; a possible D gene is TRBD1 (5 bases). V was shortened by 3 bases and J by 3 bases, with 17 bases between the two germline ends. Germline V gene data show CDR1 as GTSNPN and CDR2 as SVGIG (reference sequence). This CDR3 has 16 amino acids. In DNA form, the CDR3 reads TGTGCCTGGAGCAAAGAGTCAGGGCGGCCTAATGAAAAACTGTTTTTT. This encodes CAWSKESGRPNEKLFF.

The chain has TRBV5-4 and TRBJ2-3; TRBD1 agrees at 7 bases. The V gene end was trimmed by 5 bases and the J gene end by 0 bases; junction bases not matched to a gene: 3. The CDR3 has 14 amino acids. CDR1 SGHNT and CDR2 YYREEE come from the germline V gene (reference sequence). CDR3: CASRGQSSTDTQYF. The CDR3 bases are TGTGCCAGCAGGGGACAGTCTAGCACAGATACGCAGTATTTT.

This rearrangement joins TRBV19 to TRBJ1-2, with 10 bases matching TRBD1. Trimming removed 1 base from V and 6 bases from J; junction bases left unmatched: 5. There are 15 residues in the CDR3. CDR1 LNHDA and CDR2 SQIVND come from the germline V gene (reference sequence). The CDR3 coding sequence is TGTGCCAGTAGTATAGCCCTGACAGGGGGCAATGGCTACACCTTC. It encodes CASSIALTGGNGYTF.

The chain combines TRBV9 with TRBJ1-5; D gene uncertain. CDR3 length: 14 amino acids. Germline V gene sequence: CDR1 SGDLS, CDR2 YYNGEE. V lost 6 bases and J 4 bases, leaving 14 bases between the germline ends. The CDR3 protein is CASNEGGLNQPQHF. Written as DNA, the CDR3 is TGTGCCAGCAACGAAGGCGGGCTGAATCAGCCCCAGCATTTT.

The rearrangement links TRBV7-9 to TRBJ2-3, with 7 bases matching TRBD2. There are 16 residues in the CDR3. V gave up 11 bases and J gave up 0 bases; unmatched junction bases: 14. Germline V gene sequence: CDR1 SEHNR, CDR2 FQNEAQ (reference sequence). This chain's CDR3 is CAGGRISGLSTDTQYF. The CDR3 nucleotides are TGTGCCGGTGGCCGAATTAGCGGGCTTAGCACAGATACGCAGTATTTT.